The clone carrying this T cell receptor beta chain was counted a single time. The sample originates from a study of T cells in Graves' hyperthyroidism and ophthalmopathy. Regions amplified from RNA transcripts were the TCR beta CDR3 regions. The HTBI set primed first-round TCR CDR3 RT-PCR. In TCRdb, the multiplex PCR reads were re-called with MiXCR into one record per CDR3 protein. This table has 380,000 or so distinct CDR3 sequences, approximately 15% appearing once. Germline V gene lookup returns CDR1 LNHDA and CDR2 SQIVND (reference sequence). J gave up 5 bases and V 4 bases, and 17 bases lay outside the gene matches. This CDR3 contains 17 residues.

Sequenced input: blood. V is TRBV19 and J is TRBJ2-7; 7 nucleotides line up with TRBD1. This TCR was sampled from a woman between 25 and 40 years old with Graves' hyperthyroidism. The CDR3 DNA is TGTGCCAGTAGTACCTCCGGGACAGAACACGGCCCTGACGAGCAGTACTTC. Encoded protein: CASSTSGTEHGPDEQYF.